Listed below are T cell receptor beta chains from one sample, sequenced in a study of T-cell memory formation after mild COVID-19. MiXCR was run by TCRdb on the 5' RACE reads, yielding one entry per CDR3 protein. The table has 13,000 to 15,000 distinct CDR3 sequences, about a fifth seen once. Material: PBMCs or a T cell subset sorted from them (not recorded which). These TCRs come from a man younger than 35 who had mild COVID-19 (a few samples of this study predate the infection). Cell type and time point are not known. CDR3s include the opening cysteine and the closing phenylalanine or tryptophan. A D gene is named only where the DNA matches it firmly. Clone size is shown for a subset of rows, as once, few, many or a class of expanded clone.

j_call v_call d_call clone_size cdr3_aa cdr3_nt
TRBJ2-1 TRBV11-2 NA NA CASSLVAGGTGNEQFF TGTGCCAGCAGCTTAGTCGCGGGGGGGACAGGTAATGAGCAGTTCTTC
TRBJ2-1 TRBV11-3 NA many CASSRSSVEQFF TGTGCCAGCAGCCGCTCTAGCGTTGAGCAGTTCTTC
TRBJ1-2 TRBV9 NA NA CASSVRDTGYTF TGTGCCAGCAGCGTACGGGATACTGGCTACACCTTC
TRBJ1-5 TRBV4-1 NA many CASSQVVSRGSQPQHF TGCGCCAGCAGCCAAGTAGTGTCAAGGGGATCTCAGCCCCAGCATTTT
TRBJ1-2 TRBV7-9 TRBD1 many CASSFRTGGAYGYTF TGTGCCAGCAGCTTCAGGACAGGGGGCGCTTATGGCTACACCTTC
TRBJ2-5 TRBV7-2 NA many CASSPLGLPPPETQYF TGTGCCAGCAGCCCTTTGGGGTTACCTCCCCCAGAGACCCAGTACTTC
TRBJ2-1 TRBV9 NA NA CASSVALRLAYNEQFF TGTGCCAGCAGCGTAGCTCTAAGACTAGCCTACAATGAGCAGTTCTTC
TRBJ1-2 TRBV21-1 NA many CASSKALAQGGYTF TGTGCCAGCAGCAAAGCCCTCGCCCAGGGTGGCTACACCTTC
TRBJ2-1 TRBV24-1 NA many CATSVSHNEQFF TGTGCCACCAGTGTCTCACACAATGAGCAGTTCTTC
TRBJ1-5 TRBV4-1 NA many CASSQETPVINQPQHF TGCGCCAGCAGCCAAGAAACCCCGGTTATCAATCAGCCCCAGCATTTT
TRBJ2-3 TRBV10-3 NA NA CAISDPGTRTDTQYF TGTGCCATCAGTGACCCCGGGACCCGAACAGATACGCAGTATTTT
TRBJ2-3 TRBV11-3 TRBD2 many CASSYSPGGDTQYF TGTGCCAGCAGCTATTCGCCGGGAGGGGATACGCAGTATTTT
TRBJ2-1 TRBV20-1 NA NA CSARGGGGPRMEQFF TGCAGTGCTAGAGGGGGCGGGGGCCCTCGGATGGAGCAGTTCTTC
TRBJ2-5 TRBV7-8 NA NA CASSFLILEETQYF TGTGCCAGCAGCTTCTTGATTCTGGAAGAGACCCAGTACTTC
TRBJ2-7 TRBV12-3/TRBV12-4 NA many CASSFSRVSEQYF TGTGCCAGCAGTTTCAGCCGGGTATCCGAGCAGTACTTC
TRBJ1-1 TRBV7-9 NA many CASSLGIIKNTEAFF TGTGCCAGCAGCTTAGGGATTATCAAGAACACTGAAGCTTTCTTT
TRBJ1-2 TRBV12-3/TRBV12-4 NA many CATETGHGYTF TGTGCCACCGAAACAGGTCACGGCTACACCTTC
TRBJ2-5 TRBV30 TRBD2 NA CAWILGAGTSVETQYF TGTGCCTGGATCCTAGGCGCCGGGACTAGCGTGGAGACCCAGTACTTC
TRBJ2-1 TRBV6-2/TRBV6-3 TRBD2 many CASSYFGTSLFF TGTGCCAGCAGTTACTTTGGGACTAGTTTGTTCTTC
TRBJ2-3 TRBV2 NA NA CASSDGGTDTQYF TGTGCCAGCAGTGATGGGGGTACAGATACGCAGTATTTT
TRBJ2-4 TRBV5-6 NA NA CASSLVGDIQYF TGTGCCAGCAGCTTGGTCGGGGACATTCAGTACTTC
TRBJ2-1 TRBV18 TRBD1 NA CASSRQGIDEQFF TGTGCCAGCTCCAGACAGGGTATAGATGAGCAGTTCTTC
TRBJ1-1 TRBV5-4 NA NA CASSLQTNTEAFF TGTGCCAGCAGCTTGCAGACGAACACTGAAGCTTTCTTT
TRBJ1-3 TRBV20-1 NA few CSAPNRDSGNTIYF TGCAGTGCTCCGAACAGAGACTCTGGAAACACCATATATTTT
TRBJ2-2 TRBV27 TRBD2 few CASSPGGWNTGELFF TGTGCCAGCAGTCCGGGGGGTTGGAACACCGGGGAGCTGTTTTTT
TRBJ2-1 TRBV7-3 NA medium-sized CASSRGASGYNEQFF TGTGCCAGCAGCCGAGGGGCCTCCGGGTACAATGAGCAGTTCTTC
TRBJ2-7 TRBV20-1 TRBD2 many CSARAPSGYEQYF TGCAGTGCTAGAGCGCCTAGCGGGTACGAGCAGTACTTC
TRBJ2-1 TRBV3-1 NA few CASSQDGSSYNEQFF TGTGCCAGCAGCCAAGACGGGAGCTCCTACAATGAGCAGTTCTTC
TRBJ1-5 TRBV18 NA NA CASSPTAGNQPQHF TGTGCCAGCTCACCGACAGCTGGCAATCAGCCCCAGCATTTT
TRBJ1-1 TRBV20-1 NA many CSALAGAVNTEAFF TGCAGTGCACTAGCAGGGGCCGTAAACACTGAAGCTTTCTTT
TRBJ1-4 TRBV7-9 NA NA CASSLAEISVEKLFF TGTGCCAGCAGCTTGGCAGAAATCTCTGTTGAAAAACTGTTTTTT
TRBJ2-2 TRBV24-1 NA few CATSDLKTRGLTGELFF TGTGCCACCAGTGATTTGAAAACGCGTGGCCTAACCGGGGAGCTGTTTTTT
TRBJ2-5 TRBV14 NA many CASSQAPRLWGQETQYF TGTGCCAGCAGCCAAGCCCCCCGCTTATGGGGCCAAGAGACCCAGTACTTC
TRBJ2-1 TRBV23-1 NA medium-sized CASSQSKGEQFF TGCGCCAGCAGTCAATCGAAGGGTGAGCAGTTCTTC
TRBJ1-2 TRBV15 NA many CATSSFFGGASGYTF TGTGCCACCAGCAGTTTTTTTGGGGGGGCGTCCGGCTACACCTTC
TRBJ2-7 TRBV7-9 NA NA CASSLNHVGFPYEQYF TGTGCCAGCAGCTTAAATCACGTTGGGTTCCCCTACGAGCAGTACTTC
TRBJ2-5 TRBV18 NA many CASSPNAGRQYF TGTGCCAGCTCACCAAACGCGGGACGCCAGTACTTC
TRBJ2-5 TRBV20-1 TRBD1 few CSGTGQQETQYF TGCAGTGGGACGGGACAGCAAGAGACCCAGTACTTC
TRBJ2-2 TRBV3-2 NA few CASSQTGPVVAGGTLTNTGELFF NA
TRBJ1-1 TRBV29-1 NA many CSAGGRRVNTEAFF TGCAGCGCGGGGGGACGCAGGGTGAACACTGAAGCTTTCTTT
TRBJ1-3 TRBV4-1 NA NA CASSQDSRFSGNTIYF TGCGCCAGCAGCCAAGATTCGCGGTTCTCTGGAAACACCATATATTTT
TRBJ2-2 TRBV11-1 NA NA CASSRKGNTGELFF TGTGCCAGCAGCCGTAAGGGGAACACCGGGGAGCTGTTTTTT
TRBJ1-2 TRBV30 NA NA CAWEDGGLHTF TGTGCCTGGGAGGACGGTGGTCTCCACACCTTC
TRBJ2-7 TRBV7-9 TRBD1 many CASSALDRDTYEQYF TGTGCCAGCAGCGCACTCGACAGGGACACCTACGAGCAGTACTTC
TRBJ2-5 TRBV5-1 NA many CASSEPGSRQETQYF TGCGCCAGCAGCGAGCCGGGGTCCCGACAAGAGACCCAGTACTTC
TRBJ1-6 TRBV7-2 NA many CASSSSGTLYSYNSPLHF TGTGCCAGCAGCTCATCCGGGACACTATACTCCTATAATTCACCCCTCCACTTT
TRBJ1-5 TRBV3-1 NA many CASTEGYGNQPQHF TGTGCCAGCACCGAGGGGTACGGCAATCAGCCCCAGCATTTT
TRBJ1-3 TRBV10-2 NA many CASSDSGNTIYF TGCGCCAGCAGTGACTCTGGAAACACCATATATTTT
TRBJ2-2 TRBV12-5 NA many CASRGGELFF TGTGCTAGTCGAGGCGGGGAGCTGTTTTTT
TRBJ2-5 TRBV5-5 NA NA CASSLEGDLYQETQYF TGTGCCAGCAGCTTGGAGGGGGACCTCTACCAAGAGACCCAGTACTTC
TRBJ1-6 TRBV12-3/TRBV12-4 NA many CASSRRDGRTFTLHF TGTGCCAGCAGTCGACGGGACGGAAGAACTTTCACCCTCCACTTT
TRBJ2-5 TRBV5-1 TRBD2 many CASSFRLAGVATQYF TGCGCCAGCAGCTTCCGACTAGCGGGGGTTGCGACCCAGTACTTC
TRBJ1-2 TRBV6-6 NA few CASSGNGYGYTF TGTGCCAGCAGTGGCAACGGCTATGGCTACACCTTC
TRBJ2-4 TRBV4-1 TRBD1 NA CASSHAGGEGSYQDIQYF TGCGCCAGCAGCCACGCAGGGGGCGAAGGTTCATATCAGGACATTCAGTACTTC
TRBJ2-7 TRBV4-1 TRBD2 NA CASSHGTSGSWSYEQYF TGCGCCAGCAGCCATGGGACTAGCGGGAGTTGGTCCTACGAGCAGTACTTC
TRBJ2-2 TRBV7-3 TRBD2 many CASSRSGGAEELFF TGTGCCAGCAGCCGGAGCGGGGGGGCCGAGGAGCTGTTTTTT
TRBJ1-4 TRBV7-9 NA few CASTLEAESNEKLFF TGTGCCAGCACCCTAGAGGCAGAATCTAATGAAAAACTGTTTTTT
TRBJ2-3 TRBV24-1 TRBD2 NA CATSSRTSGISTDTQYF TGTGCCACCAGTTCCCGGACTAGCGGGATTAGCACAGATACGCAGTATTTT
TRBJ1-1 TRBV4-2 NA NA CASSQPGGDTEAFF TGTGCCAGCAGCCAGCCAGGCGGGGACACTGAAGCTTTCTTT